One sample yielded the 17 T cell receptor beta chains listed below, sequenced in a study of shared clonotypes between healthy human individuals. Sequencing was performed with immunoSEQ multiplex PCR; in TCRdb, only in-frame clones are kept and a portion is missing. The sample holds hundreds of thousands of clones; over 90% are singletons and the top ten take more than 20%. Naive CD8 populations comprised CD45RO-negative cells positively selected for CCR7, excluding terminally differentiated effector memory CD45RA+ cells. Sequenced material: naive CD8+ T cells sorted from blood. Receptors originate from a man between 25 and 39 years old in good health.

As for this clone: Other nucleotide sequences from this sample produce the same CDR3. The chain uses TRBV19 and TRBJ2-7, with 7 bases aligning to TRBD2. The germline gives CDR1 LNHDA, CDR2 SQIVND (reference sequence). V shed 3 bases, J shed 0 bases, and the junction held 2 bases outside the gene matches. The CDR3 has 14 residues. The CDR3 protein is CASSIGGSSYEQYF. CDR3 bases: TGTGCCAGTAGTATTGGCGGGAGCTCCTACGAGCAGTACTTC.

The genes are TRBV27 and TRBJ2-2; D gene uncertain. Germline CDR1 MNHEY, CDR2 SMNVEV (reference sequence). The CDR3 is made up of 16 amino acids. V lost 1 base to trimming and J lost 4 bases, with 13 bases between them. The CDR3 DNA reads as TGTGCCAGCAGTTTATACCCGGATAACCTCACCGGGGAGCTGTTTTTT. Translated: CASSLYPDNLTGELFF.

Written as DNA, the CDR3 is TGTGCCAGCACCCGAGGACTAACAGAGCAGTTCTTC. It translates to CASTRGLTEQFF. V gene TRBV28 combines with J gene TRBJ2-1, with D maybe TRBD2 (6 bases). This CDR3 is 12 amino acids long. Germline V gene lookup returns CDR1 MDHEN and CDR2 SYDVKM. Trimming removed 7 bases at V and 10 bases at J, with 14 bases between.

J is TRBJ2-2 and V is TRBV29-1; D remains ambiguous. With 6 bases removed from V and 1 base from J, the gap between germline ends came to 18 bases. CDR1 is SQVTM and CDR2 is ANQGSEA in the germline V gene. This CDR3 has 16 amino acids. The CDR3 region has the DNA TGCAGCGTCGCAACTGGGAAGTGGGAGAACACCGGGGAGCTGTTTTTT. Translating it yields CSVATGKWENTGELFF.

This chain joins TRBV11-2 and TRBJ2-3; TRBD2 agrees at 8 bases. The CDR3 runs to 14 residues. Germline values: CDR1 SGHAT, CDR2 FQNNGV. Trimming at V came to 5 bases and at J to 3 bases, leaving 4 bases not matched to a gene. The CDR3 loop reads CASSLGLGTDTQYF. Here the CDR3 DNA reads TGTGCCAGCAGCCTGGGACTAGGGACAGATACGCAGTATTTT. Full variable domain (outside the CDR3, taken from reference TRBV11-2 and TRBJ2-3): EAGVAQSPRYKIIEKRQSVAFWCNPISGHATLYWYQQILGQGPKLLIQFQNNGVVDDSQLPKDRFSAERLKGVDSTLKIQPAKLEDSAVYLCASSLGLGTDTQYFGPGTRLTVL.

J is TRBJ2-7 and V is TRBV7-2; no clear D. The V gene's germline CDR1 is SGHTA and CDR2 FQGNSA. The CDR3 totals 12 residues. V was clipped by 1 base and J by 2 bases, with 3 bases between them. The CDR3 DNA reads TGTGCCAGCAGCTTAGACGCCTACGAGCAGTACTTC. This codes for CASSLDAYEQYF.

This chain joins TRBV5-1 and TRBJ2-2; weak D call: TRBD2 (5 bases). This CDR3 region has 15 residues. The V gene's germline CDR1 is SGHRS and CDR2 YFSETQ. V was trimmed by 1 base and J by 0 bases, leaving 7 bases between them. The CDR3 sequence: CASSLYSANTGELFF. The DNA of the CDR3 is TGCGCCAGCAGCTTGTATAGCGCGAACACCGGGGAGCTGTTTTTT. Full variable domain (missing parts from reference TRBV5-1 and TRBJ2-2): KAGVTQTPRYLIKTRGQQVTLSCSPISGHRSVSWYQQTPGQGLQFLFEYFSETQRNKGNFPGRFSGRQFSNSRSEMNVSTLELGDSALYLCASSLYSANTGELFFGEGSRLTVL.

V gene TRBV7-2 combines with J gene TRBJ2-7; D is undetermined. The length of the CDR3 is 14 residues. CDR1 and CDR2 from the germline V gene are SGHTA and FQGNSA. V lost 1 base and J 2 bases, leaving 9 bases between the germline ends. The CDR3 DNA follows: TGTGCCAGCAGCTTAGTTGCGATCACCTACGAGCAGTACTTC. It translates to CASSLVAITYEQYF.

The chain uses TRBV27 and TRBJ2-3; D possibly corresponds to TRBD2 (6 bases). V lost 4 bases, J lost 2 bases, and 16 bases lay in between. The germline CDR1 and CDR2 sequences are MNHEY and SMNVEV (reference sequence). CDR3 size: 16 residues. The CDR3, as DNA: TGTGCCAGCAGTTCTCTTTGGCGGGGAATCACAGATACGCAGTATTTT. Translating gives CASSSLWRGITDTQYF.

The chain has TRBV5-6 and TRBJ2-1; TRBD2 agrees at 11 bases. There are 15 residues in the CDR3. V shed 1 base, J shed 9 bases, and the junction held 6 bases outside the gene matches. Germline CDR1 SGHDT, CDR2 YYEEEE. The chain's CDR3 is CASSLTSGSHTEQFF. The DNA of the CDR3 is TGTGCCAGCAGCTTGACTAGCGGGAGTCACACTGAGCAGTTCTTC.

The chain employs TRBV2 and TRBJ2-7, with 8 bases aligning to TRBD1. With V trimmed by 7 bases and J by 5 bases, 13 bases remained unmatched. Germline V CDR1 and CDR2: SNHLY, FYNNEI. CDR3 length: 15 residues. The CDR3 here is CASITGTGVGDEQYF. CDR3 DNA sequence: TGTGCCAGCATTACCGGGACAGGCGTCGGGGACGAGCAGTACTTC.

The chain is built from TRBV7-9 and TRBJ2-1; D is ambiguous. Germline-derived CDR1 and CDR2 are SEHNR and FQNEAQ (reference sequence). The CDR3 is made up of 17 amino acids. Trimming pared 5 bases from V and 6 bases from J, leaving 23 bases between. The CDR3 sequence is CASSDPVVGYSVNEQFF. For the CDR3, the DNA is TGTGCCAGCAGCGATCCCGTGGTGGGCTACTCGGTCAATGAGCAGTTCTTC.

V usage is TRBV4-1 and J usage is TRBJ1-2; D is uncertain. This CDR3 has 13 residues. CDR1 is MGHRA and CDR2 is YSYEKL in the germline V gene. V lost 1 base, J lost 8 bases, and 11 bases lay in between. The CDR3 spells CASSQGGRVGYTF. CDR3 nucleotides: TGCGCCAGCAGCCAAGGCGGTCGGGTAGGCTACACCTTC.

This clone was observed once. The chain is built from TRBV11-2 and TRBJ2-7; the D gene is possibly TRBD1 (6 bases). This CDR3 region has 15 residues. Trimming stripped 2 bases from V and 0 bases from J, with 11 bases between. CDR1 is SGHAT, CDR2 FQNNGV, per germline. CDR3 residues: CASSLRGSASYEQYF. In nucleotides, the CDR3 is TGTGCCAGCAGCTTAAGGGGGAGTGCCTCCTACGAGCAGTACTTC.

This chain joins TRBV7-9 and TRBJ2-5; 10 bases match TRBD2. The CDR3 runs to 18 residues. Germline V gene lookup returns CDR1 SEHNR and CDR2 FQNEAQ (reference sequence). V gave up 4 bases and J gave up 0 bases; unmatched junction bases: 11. DNA of the CDR3: TGTGCCAGCAGCTCCCCGAGGAGGAGCGGGAGGGACCAAGAGACCCAGTACTTC. This encodes CASSSPRRSGRDQETQYF.

This sequence joins TRBV19 and TRBJ2-7; no definite D call. The CDR3 length is 15 residues. CDR1 and CDR2 from the germline V gene are LNHDA and SQIVND (reference sequence). V lost 1 base and J 0 bases, leaving 10 bases between the germline ends. The CDR3 bases are TGTGCCAGTAGTATAGCTGCGGATAGCTCCTACGAGCAGTACTTC. Its protein is CASSIAADSSYEQYF.

The V call is TRBV15, the J call TRBJ1-4, with a possible D match to TRBD1 (5 bases). Germline V lookup: CDR1 LNHNV, CDR2 YYDKDF (reference sequence). The CDR3 is 16 residues long. With 5 bases removed from V and 3 bases from J, the gap between germline ends came to 16 bases. The CDR3 sequence is CATSDDVEGSNEKLFF. The CDR3 DNA reads TGTGCCACCAGCGACGACGTGGAGGGGTCTAATGAAAAACTGTTTTTT. The whole variable domain, remainder taken from reference TRBV15 and TRBJ1-4, is DAMVIQNPRYQVTQFGKPVTLSCSQTLNHNVMYWYQQKSSQAPKLLFHYYDKDFNNEADTPDNFQSRRPNTSFCFLDIRSPGLGDTAMYLCATSDDVEGSNEKLFFGSGTQLSVL.